One and the same sample provided the 10 T cell receptor beta chains below, sequenced in a study of cytomegalovirus exposure and HLA in healthy donors. Researchers ran the PCR with 60 Vbeta and 13 Jbeta primers. Sequenced by immunoSEQ multiplex PCR; TCRdb stores in-frame clones only, minus some. The data contain more than 60,000 clones, 80% of them singletons. Sequencing was carried out using PBMCs. These TCRs come from a woman in her thirties in good health and CMV-seronegative.

The gene calls are TRBV6-1 and TRBJ1-1, with a tentative D call TRBD1 (5 bases). Looked up from germline, CDR1 is MNHNS and CDR2 is SASEGT. This CDR3 region has 14 residues. The V and J ends lost 8 bases and 2 bases respectively, with 15 bases between them. The CDR3 here is CASRTREGNTEAFF. Here the CDR3 DNA reads TGTGCCAGCCGAACCAGGGAGGGAAACACTGAAGCTTTCTTT.

The chain links TRBV30 to TRBJ1-1, with D uncertain. V was pared by 4 bases and J by 1 base, with 22 bases between. This CDR3 spans 17 amino acids. Germline V gives CDR1 GTSNPN, CDR2 SVGIG (reference sequence). The chain's CDR3 is CAWIREAQRVRNTEAFF. In nucleotides, the CDR3 is TGTGCCTGGATCAGAGAAGCTCAGAGGGTACGGAACACTGAAGCTTTCTTT.

The V and J genes are TRBV21-1 and TRBJ2-7; TRBD2 is the table's D call, not checked against the DNA. TRBV21-1 is annotated as a pseudogene. The CDR3 covers 16 residues. The DNA for the CDR3 is TGTGCCAGCAGCAAATCGGGGGGGATTAGCTCCTACGAGCAGTACTTC. Encoded protein: CASSKSGGISSYEQYF.

This chain links TRBV7-6 with TRBJ1-6, with TRBD1 as a possible D gene (5 bases). The CDR3 runs to 15 residues. V lost 1 base and J 10 bases, leaving 14 bases between the germline ends. CDR1 and CDR2 from the germline V gene are SGHVS and FNYEAQ. The CDR3 DNA reads TGTGCCAGCAGCTTAGAGGGGATCGTTGGGTCACCCCTCCACTTT. It codes for CASSLEGIVGSPLHF. Supplemented by reference TRBV7-6 and TRBJ1-6, the full variable domain reads GAGVSQSPRYKVTKRGQDVALRCDPISGHVSLYWYRQALGQGPEFLTYFNYEAQQDKSGLPNDRFSAERPEGSISTLTIQRTEQRDSAMYRCASSLEGIVGSPLHFGNGTRLTVT.

This rearrangement joins TRBV6-6 to TRBJ2-5, with TRBD1 matching 7 bases. With the DNA end fitting TRBJ2-7 better, the J assignment may be wrong. CDR3 length: 15 amino acids. Per the germline V gene, CDR1 is MNHNY and CDR2 is SVGAGI (reference sequence). CDR3 coding DNA: TGTGCCAGCAGTAACCAGGGACAGCCGCCCTACGAGCAGTACTTC. Translating it yields CASSNQGQPPYEQYF.

The rearrangement uses TRBV2 and TRBJ1-1; D is unclear. In germline, CDR1 is SNHLY, CDR2 FYNNEI. Trimming left V 6 bases short and J 4 bases short, with 15 bases between. The CDR3 is made up of 14 amino acids. CDR3 bases: TGTGCCAGCAGGGAGATGATGGCCGCCACTGAAGCTTTCTTT. Its protein product is CASREMMAATEAFF.

The rearrangement links TRBV12-5 to TRBJ2-7, with 12 nucleotides matching TRBD2. Germline V lookup: CDR1 LGHNT, CDR2 FRNRAP. The V gene end was trimmed by 2 bases and the J gene end by 0 bases; junction bases not matched to a gene: 8. This CDR3 comprises 18 residues. This CDR3 is CASGLKSGLAGFSYEQYF. CDR3 in DNA: TGTGCTAGTGGTTTGAAATCGGGACTAGCGGGCTTCTCCTACGAGCAGTACTTC.

The chain links TRBV4-1 to TRBJ1-5; D gene uncertain. Germline V CDR1 and CDR2: MGHRA, YSYEKL. Trimming stripped 1 base from V and 4 bases from J, with 11 bases between. The CDR3 length is 15 residues. In DNA form, the CDR3 reads TGCGCCAGCAGCCAAGGACTAGGAGGGAATCAGCCCCAGCATTTT. Protein sequence: CASSQGLGGNQPQHF.

The V gene is TRBV19, the J gene TRBJ1-1, with 7 bases identical to TRBD1. CDR1 is LNHDA, CDR2 SQIVND, per germline (reference sequence). The CDR3 is 14 amino acids. After removal of 4 bases from V and 2 bases from J, the junction contained 4 bases not matched to a gene. CDR3 coding DNA: TGTGCCAGTAGTACGACAGGGATAAACACTGAAGCTTTCTTT. It is translated as CASSTTGINTEAFF.

V gene TRBV6-5 combines with J gene TRBJ2-6, with 8 positions matching TRBD1. Per germline, CDR1 MNHEY and CDR2 SVGAGI. Unmatched junction bases numbered 7, after V lost 0 bases and J lost 15 bases. This CDR3 region has 14 residues. This CDR3 reads CASSYSNQGAGLTF. The CDR3 DNA sequence: TGTGCCAGCAGTTACTCGAACCAGGGGGCCGGCCTGACTTTC.